This TCR beta chain came from a study of cytotoxic CD8 clonotypes in ibrutinib-treated CLL. Looking at the study overall: Response samples were taken after a median of about 12 months on treatment, range 6 to 36. Per sample, productive templates averaged around 250,000 and productive rearrangements averaged 94,082.

Whole-study results and caveats: The clonality went up when patients responded to ibrutinib and dropped back toward baseline at progression.

Assay: immunoSEQ multiplex PCR; the TCRdb copy retains only in-frame clones and omits some. The top ten clones hold 3.5% to 5.5% of a sample with 160,000 or so clones, 84% of them seen once. About this clone itself: Its antigen is unidentified.

Trimming cost V 1 base and J 2 bases; bases outside gene matches: 4. This CDR3 comprises 16 residues. Germline loops: CDR1 ENHRY, CDR2 SYGVKD. The rearrangement uses TRBV10-3 and TRBJ1-4; TRBD1 matches at 7 bases. The sequence was collected from a human donor with chronic lymphocytic leukemia. This specimen was PBMCs, taken after 24 months of ibrutinib treatment. CDR3 nucleotide sequence: TGTGCCATCAGTGAGTACCGACAGGGTACTAATGAAAAACTGTTTTTT. This codes for CAISEYRQGTNEKLFF.